Described below is a single T cell receptor (beta chain) sequence and its context. This sample stems from a study of blood T cell repertoires in COVID-19. The authors' processing: Using reference gene primer amplification, nucleated cell counts were estimated. The table came from immunoSEQ multiplex PCR; TCRdb's copy has only in-frame clones and leaves some out. Clonal size and the V and J genes are those of that table, whereas D and trimming came from the DNA. The table lists under 95,000 clones, around 87% of them singletons, with 7% to 9% in the top ten. CDR3 length: 14 amino acids. The V end lost 5 bases, the J end lost 6 bases, and 13 bases lay between the germline ends. CDR1 is MNHEY, CDR2 SMNVEV, per germline (reference sequence).

The J gene is TRBJ1-4, the V gene TRBV27; the D is unclear. Sequenced material: peripheral blood. The sequence derives from a human donor with acute or convalescent COVID-19. The donor label of this sample is uncertain. The CDR3 loop is CASSPSGWDEKLFF. As DNA, the CDR3 is TGTGCCAGCAGTCCGTCGGGTTGGGATGAAAAACTGTTTTTT.